This T cell receptor (beta chain) was recovered during a study of blood T cell repertoires in COVID-19. Looking at the study overall: COVID-19 samples from acute and convalescent phases originated in the United States, Italy and Spain. Sample material is recorded as cDNA or gDNA derived from T cells, B-cell-depleted T cells, or PBMCs.

Original methodology: The assay estimated nucleated cells by amplifying reference gene primers. Clones were read by immunoSEQ multiplex PCR, and TCRdb kept only the in-frame ones, dropping some. Clonal size and the V and J genes are those of that table, whereas D and trimming came from the DNA. Here the sample spans approximately 300,000 clones, 70% to 90% being singletons. Germline V gene data show CDR1 as PRHDT and CDR2 as FYEKMQ (reference sequence). The CDR3 has 16 residues. Between the trimmed V and J ends, which lost 5 bases and 0 bases, there was a span of 13 bases. Two consecutive negative NP/OP PCR tests, clearance, or resolved symptoms defined Cohort 3 recovery.

This chain joins TRBV13 and TRBJ1-4, with D possibly TRBD1 on 6 matching bases. This receptor was obtained from a woman in her 30s who had recovered from COVID-19. The material sequenced was PBMCs or T cells enriched from blood (not recorded which). CDR3 in amino acids: CASSARQVTTNEKLFF. For the CDR3, the DNA is TGTGCCAGCAGCGCAAGACAGGTTACAACTAATGAAAAACTGTTTTTT.